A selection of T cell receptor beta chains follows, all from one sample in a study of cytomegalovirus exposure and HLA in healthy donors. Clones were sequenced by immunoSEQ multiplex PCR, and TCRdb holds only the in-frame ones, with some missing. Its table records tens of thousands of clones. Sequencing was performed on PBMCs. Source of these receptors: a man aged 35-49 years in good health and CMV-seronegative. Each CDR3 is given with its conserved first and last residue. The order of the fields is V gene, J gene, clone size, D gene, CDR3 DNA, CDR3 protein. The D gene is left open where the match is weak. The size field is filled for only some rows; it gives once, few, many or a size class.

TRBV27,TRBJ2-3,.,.,TGTGCCAGCAGTTTCGAGGGGGTCGCCCCAGATACGCAGTATTTT,CASSFEGVAPDTQYF
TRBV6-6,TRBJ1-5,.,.,TGTGCCAGCAGTTATAAGGGGTTCGGTCAGCCCCAGCATTTT,CASSYKGFGQPQHF
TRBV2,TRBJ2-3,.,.,TGTGCCAGCGGAAGGACAGGAGGGTCAGATACGCAGTATTTT,CASGRTGGSDTQYF
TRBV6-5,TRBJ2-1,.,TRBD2,TGTGCCAGCAGTTACTCGGAGGCTAGCGGGGGAGAGCAGTTCTTC,CASSYSEASGGEQFF
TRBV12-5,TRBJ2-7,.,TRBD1,TGTGCTAGTGGCACCGGGACAGCCCTGTACGAGCAGTACTTC,CASGTGTALYEQYF
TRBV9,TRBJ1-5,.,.,TGTGCCAGCAGCGTAGACCAGGGTCGCCAGCCCCAGCATTTT,CASSVDQGRQPQHF
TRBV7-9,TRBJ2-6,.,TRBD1,TGTGCCAGCAGCCAGACAGGGACCGGGGCCAACGTCCTGACTTTC,CASSQTGTGANVLTF
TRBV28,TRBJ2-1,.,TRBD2,TGTGCCAGTGGATTGGGTAGCGGGGGGCATAGGGGGGACAATGAGCAGTTCTTC,CASGLGSGGHRGDNEQFF
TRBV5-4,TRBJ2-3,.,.,TGTGCCAGCAGCTTGATCAGGGGCCTTAACACAGATACGCAGTATTTT,CASSLIRGLNTDTQYF
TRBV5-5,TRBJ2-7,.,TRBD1,TGTGCCAGCAGCCTCGGACAGGGTTCCTACGAGCAGTACTTC,CASSLGQGSYEQYF
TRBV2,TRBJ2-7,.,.,TGTGCCAGCAGTGACGGCTACGAGCAGTACTTC,CASSDGYEQYF
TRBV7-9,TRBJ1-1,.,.,TGTGCCAGCAGCGTCGACAGGAGGAACACTGAAGCTTTCTTT,CASSVDRRNTEAFF
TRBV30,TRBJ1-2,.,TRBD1,TGTGCCTGGATCCGGACAGGGGGCTCCAGTAACTATGGCTACACCTTC,CAWIRTGGSSNYGYTF
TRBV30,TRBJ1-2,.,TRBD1,TGTGCCTGGAGCCCGGGACAGGGGAACTATGGCTACACCTTC,CAWSPGQGNYGYTF
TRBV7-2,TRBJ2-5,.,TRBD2,TGTGCCAACCTGGGACTAGCGGGGGGGGAGACCCAGTACTTC,CANLGLAGGETQYF
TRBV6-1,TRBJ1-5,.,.,TGTGCCAGCAGTGACAAAGGGGTTAGCAATCAGCCCCAGCATTTT,CASSDKGVSNQPQHF
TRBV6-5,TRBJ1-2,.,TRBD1,TGTGCCAGCAGTTACTTATACAGGGGGTCAGACTATGGCTACACCTTC,CASSYLYRGSDYGYTF
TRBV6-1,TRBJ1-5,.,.,TGTGCCAGCAGTGAAGTTCTTCCCAGGGCGAATCAGCCCCAGCATTTT,CASSEVLPRANQPQHF
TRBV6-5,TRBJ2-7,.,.,TGTGCCAGCAGACAGACAGGCTTTGACGAGCAGTACTTC,CASRQTGFDEQYF
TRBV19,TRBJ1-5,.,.,TGTGCCAGTAGTATAGCGGGATATCAGCCCCAGCATTTT,CASSIAGYQPQHF
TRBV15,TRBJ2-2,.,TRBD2,TGTGCCACTAGGACTAGCCCCGGGGAGCTGTTTTTT,CATRTSPGELFF
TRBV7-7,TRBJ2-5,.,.,TGTGCTAGCAGCTTAGGGGACTTAGAGACCCAGTACTTC,CASSLGDLETQYF
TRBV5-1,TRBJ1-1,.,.,TGCGCCAGCAGCTCGGTTTCCGGGGTGAGGGCGACTGAAGCTTTCTTT,CASSSVSGVRATEAFF
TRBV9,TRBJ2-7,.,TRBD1,TGTGCCAGCAGCGTAGATCCAGGACAGGGATACGAGCAGTACTTC,CASSVDPGQGYEQYF
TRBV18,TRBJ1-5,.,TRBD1,TGTGCCAGCTCACGAGACAGGGGACCTAATCAGCCCCAGCATTTT,CASSRDRGPNQPQHF
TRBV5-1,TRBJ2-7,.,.,TGCGCCAGCAGCTTCGGTAGGCAGGGGATAAACCACGAGCAGTACTTC,CASSFGRQGINHEQYF
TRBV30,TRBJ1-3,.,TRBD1,TGTGCCTGGAGCACAGGGGTCTCTGGAAACACCATATATTTT,CAWSTGVSGNTIYF
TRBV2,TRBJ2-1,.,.,TGTGCCAGCAGTATTGGGACTCCCGGGGAGCAGTTCTTC,CASSIGTPGEQFF
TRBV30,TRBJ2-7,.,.,TGTGCCTGGAGTGTGGGACACCCCTACGAGCAGTACTTC,CAWSVGHPYEQYF
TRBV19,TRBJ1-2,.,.,TGTGCCAGTAGTATAATGACGGTACCGGAGGGAGGCTACACCTTC,CASSIMTVPEGGYTF
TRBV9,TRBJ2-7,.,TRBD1,TGTGCCAGCAGCGTAGGGGACAGGGATCCCGAGCAGTACTTC,CASSVGDRDPEQYF
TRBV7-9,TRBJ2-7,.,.,TGTGCCAGCAGCTTTTTGTCAGCCGGGAAGGTCGAGCAGTACTTC,CASSFLSAGKVEQYF
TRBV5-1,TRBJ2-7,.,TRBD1,TGCGCCAGCAGGAGGGCCAGGGGGCTCTACGAGCAGTACTTC,CASRRARGLYEQYF
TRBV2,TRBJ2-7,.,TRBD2,TGTGCCAGCAGTGAAGACTACCCAGGACTAGCGGGGGGAAACTACGAGCAGTACTTC,CASSEDYPGLAGGNYEQYF
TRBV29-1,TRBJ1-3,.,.,TGCAGCGTTGAGTGGGCCGAGCCCTCTGGAAACACCATATATTTT,CSVEWAEPSGNTIYF
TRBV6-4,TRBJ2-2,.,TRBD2,TGTGCCAGCAGTGACGAAGCGGGGGAGGGCACCGGGGAGCTGTTTTTT,CASSDEAGEGTGELFF
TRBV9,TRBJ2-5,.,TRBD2,TGTGCCAGCAGCGTAGCGGCTAGCGGGGGATCCCAAGAGACCCAGTACTTC,CASSVAASGGSQETQYF
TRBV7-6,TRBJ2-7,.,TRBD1,TGTGCCAGCAGCTTCACGACAGGGGACGAGCAGTACTTC,CASSFTTGDEQYF
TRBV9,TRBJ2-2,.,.,TGTGCCAGCAGCGTAGAAGGGGCGAGCACCGGGGAGCTGTTTTTT,CASSVEGASTGELFF
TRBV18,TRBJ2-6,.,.,TGTGCCAGCTCAGGGAACAGGGTCTTACTCTCTGGGGCCAACGTCCTGACTTTC,CASSGNRVLLSGANVLTF
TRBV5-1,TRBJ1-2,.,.,TGCGCCAGCAGCTTGGGGCAGTCAAACTATGGCTACACCTTC,CASSLGQSNYGYTF
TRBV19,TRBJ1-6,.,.,TGTGCCAGTAGTAGGGCTGGCGAGAGCTCCTATAATTCACCCCTCCACTTT,CASSRAGESSYNSPLHF
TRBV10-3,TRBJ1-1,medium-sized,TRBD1,TGTGCCATCAGTGAGGGACAGGGCACTGAAGCTTTCTTT,CAISEGQGTEAFF
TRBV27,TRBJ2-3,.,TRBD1,TGTGCCAGCAGTTTAATGGGACAGAGCACAGATACGCAGTATTTT,CASSLMGQSTDTQYF
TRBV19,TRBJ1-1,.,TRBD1,TGTGCCAGTAGTACCGACAGGGGGCGAACTGAAGCTTTCTTT,CASSTDRGRTEAFF